The 13 T cell receptor beta chains in this list originate from one sample, sequenced in a study of T cell repertoires in ileal Crohn's disease. Measured with immunoSEQ multiplex PCR; TCRdb has only the in-frame clones, and not every one. The data contain 13,000 to 15,000 clones, 65% to 85% of them singletons. Sequenced: ileal tissue. The source of these receptors is an adult with Crohn's disease.

V usage is TRBV19 and J usage is TRBJ1-1; TRBD1 matches at 8 bases. The J segment lost 1 base and the V segment lost 3 bases, leaving 4 bases of the junction unmatched. The CDR3 totals 15 residues. CDR1 is LNHDA and CDR2 is SQIVND in the germline V gene (reference sequence). The CDR3 DNA sequence: TGTGCCAGTAGTATCAGGGGGCAGGGGAACACTGAAGCTTTCTTT. Residues: CASSIRGQGNTEAFF. The whole variable domain, filled in from reference TRBV19 and TRBJ1-1, reads DGGITQSPKYLFRKEGQNVTLSCEQNLNHDAMYWYRQDPGQGLRLIYYSQIVNDFQKGDIAEGYSVSREKKESFPLTVTSAQKNPTAFYLCASSIRGQGNTEAFFGQGTRLTVV.

This clone was counted between two and nine times. This chain links TRBV5-4 with TRBJ2-3; no clear D gene. This CDR3 region has 14 residues. Germline CDR1 is SGHNT and CDR2 is YYREEE (reference sequence). V was cut by 4 bases and J by 0 bases, with 9 bases left in between. CDR3 residues: CASSRSRSTDTQYF. The CDR3 DNA reads TGTGCCAGCAGCAGGAGTAGGAGCACAGATACGCAGTATTTT.

The table lists this clone with a count of one. This CDR3 reads CASSLGGDRGYEQYF. DNA for the CDR3: TGTGCCAGCAGCTTGGGGGGGGACAGGGGCTACGAGCAGTACTTC. V usage is TRBV5-4 and J usage is TRBJ2-7, with 10 bases lining up with TRBD1. The CDR3 spans 15 residues. Germline assignment: CDR1 SGHNT and CDR2 YYREEE (reference sequence). Losses at the gene ends were 0 bases for V and 3 bases for J; bases not matched to a gene: 3.

This clone was observed a single time. The chain is built from TRBV9 and TRBJ2-7; TRBD2 is a possible D gene (5 bases). Germline values: CDR1 SGDLS, CDR2 YYNGEE. Trimming took off 1 base at V and 4 bases at J, with 12 bases between the two ends. CDR3 size: 14 residues. CDR3 DNA sequence: TGTGCCAGCAGCGTATCCCTAGCTCCTTACGAGCAGTACTTC. Translated: CASSVSLAPYEQYF.

This clone has just a few counts. The chain employs TRBV5-4 and TRBJ1-2; D not certain. The V and J ends lost 4 bases and 4 bases respectively, with 11 bases between them. The CDR3 is 13 amino acids. The V gene's germline CDR1 is SGHNT and CDR2 YYREEE (reference sequence). In DNA form, the CDR3 reads TGTGCCAGCAGCGTCCCGGCGGGCTATGGCTACACCTTC. Protein sequence: CASSVPAGYGYTF.

The gene calls are TRBV9 and TRBJ1-5; TRBD1 matches at 7 bases. The V and J ends lost 0 bases and 4 bases, in that order; junction bases with no gene match: 1. This CDR3 spans 14 amino acids. The germline gives CDR1 SGDLS, CDR2 YYNGEE. CDR3: CASSVGQGNQPQHF. DNA of the CDR3: TGTGCCAGCAGCGTAGGACAGGGTAATCAGCCCCAGCATTTT.

A few counts support this clone. The rearrangement uses TRBV27 and TRBJ2-2, with 8 bases matching TRBD2. The CDR3 has 17 amino acids. Germline CDR1 and CDR2: MNHEY and SMNVEV (reference sequence). Trimming took 10 bases from V and 4 from J; bases not matched to a gene: 17. CDR3: CAIPTSSGSGATGELFF. DNA of the CDR3: TGTGCCATCCCAACCTCGAGCGGGAGCGGGGCCACCGGGGAGCTGTTTTTT.

The rearrangement uses TRBV19 and TRBJ1-1; 8 nucleotides align to TRBD1. The V and J ends lost 6 bases and 0 bases, in that order; junction bases with no gene match: 9. CDR1 is LNHDA and CDR2 is SQIVND in the germline V gene (reference sequence). The CDR3 covers 16 residues. Here the CDR3 reads CASSQARGQVNTEAFF. CDR3 in DNA: TGTGCCAGTAGCCAAGCCCGGGGACAGGTGAACACTGAAGCTTTCTTT.

This chain links TRBV5-4 with TRBJ2-5; 12 nucleotides agree with TRBD1. Trimming took 4 bases from V and 4 from J; bases not matched to a gene: 8. This CDR3 is 16 amino acids long. Germline lookup yields CDR1 SGHNT and CDR2 YYREEE (reference sequence). CDR3 in DNA: TGTGCCAGCAGCCTTCCCGGGACAGGGGGCAGAGAGACCCAGTACTTC. It yields the protein CASSLPGTGGRETQYF. Combining the CDR3 with reference TRBV5-4 and TRBJ2-5 gives the whole variable domain ETGVTQSPTHLIKTRGQQVTLRCSSQSGHNTVSWYQQALGQGPQFIFQYYREEENGRGNFPPRFSGLQFPNYSSELNVNALELDDSALYLCASSLPGTGGRETQYFGPGTRLLVL.

This chain connects TRBV30 to TRBJ2-7, with 9 bases matching TRBD1. Germline V gene data show CDR1 as GTSNPN and CDR2 as SVGIG (reference sequence). The ends lost 7 bases at V and 2 bases at J; junction bases unmatched: 12. CDR3 length: 15 amino acids. As DNA, the CDR3 is TGTGCCTTAGCCTCCCCCGGGACAGGGACCTACGAGCAGTACTTC. Its translation is CALASPGTGTYEQYF.

The CDR3 DNA is TGTGCCAGCAGCTTGGCCGGATCAGGCAAAAACATTCAGTACTTC. This translates into CASSLAGSGKNIQYF. The V and J genes are TRBV5-4 and TRBJ2-4; no reliable D call. Trimming left V 0 bases short and J 3 bases short, with 10 bases between. Germline values: CDR1 SGHNT, CDR2 YYREEE (reference sequence). There are 15 residues in the CDR3.

The J gene is TRBJ2-1, the V gene TRBV6-1; TRBD2 agrees at 8 bases. Trimming at V came to 4 bases and at J to 4 bases, leaving 6 bases not matched to a gene. The CDR3 has 15 residues. The germline V gene encodes CDR1 MNHNS and CDR2 SASEGT. The CDR3 loop reads CASSARGGGYNEQFF. In DNA form, the CDR3 reads TGTGCCAGCAGTGCCCGGGGGGGCGGGTACAATGAGCAGTTCTTC.

The V gene is TRBV9, the J gene TRBJ2-7; 7 bases are shared with TRBD1. V shed 4 bases, J shed 3 bases, and the junction held 4 bases outside the gene matches. Germline V lookup: CDR1 SGDLS, CDR2 YYNGEE. The CDR3 runs to 13 residues. This CDR3 is CASSPRQGYEQYF. The CDR3 region has the DNA TGTGCCAGCAGCCCTAGACAGGGCTACGAGCAGTACTTC.